Shown below are 7 T cell receptor beta chains from a single sample sequenced in a study of cytotoxic CD8 clonotypes in ibrutinib-treated CLL. Clones were sequenced by immunoSEQ multiplex PCR, and TCRdb holds only the in-frame ones, with some missing. The table has roughly 170,000 clones, approximately 84% seen once. The sample was PBMCs, taken after 24 months of ibrutinib treatment. Receptor source: a human donor with chronic lymphocytic leukemia.

This chain connects TRBV5-4 to TRBJ2-1; TRBD2 agrees at 8 bases. Germline V lookup: CDR1 SGHNT, CDR2 YYREEE (reference sequence). With V trimmed by 2 bases and J by 5 bases, 6 bases remained unmatched. The CDR3 is made up of 15 amino acids. CDR3 loop: CASSLPGLADNEQFF. CDR3 DNA sequence: TGTGCCAGCAGCTTACCCGGACTAGCCGACAATGAGCAGTTCTTC. The full variable domain, in which reference TRBV5-4 and TRBJ2-1 provide the parts outside the CDR3, is ETGVTQSPTHLIKTRGQQVTLRCSSQSGHNTVSWYQQALGQGPQFIFQYYREEENGRGNFPPRFSGLQFPNYSSELNVNALELDDSALYLCASSLPGLADNEQFFGPGTRLTVL.

V gene TRBV5-4 combines with J gene TRBJ1-4; D is undetermined. The CDR3 spans 14 residues. V was cut by 7 bases and J by 3 bases, with 13 bases left in between. The germline gives CDR1 SGHNT, CDR2 YYREEE (reference sequence). In DNA, the CDR3 is TGTGCCAGCCCTTTCCCCAGGCCTAATGAAAAACTGTTTTTT. This translates into CASPFPRPNEKLFF.

V gene TRBV7-3 combines with J gene TRBJ1-1; TRBD1 aligns across 7 bases. V trimming: 3 bases; J trimming: 5 bases; junction bases outside the gene matches: 3. This CDR3 contains 13 residues. Germline V gene data show CDR1 as SGHTA and CDR2 as FQGTGA. CDR3 sequence reads: CASSFDRDTEAFF. In nucleotides, the CDR3 is TGTGCCAGCAGCTTTGACAGGGATACTGAAGCTTTCTTT.

Concerning this clone itself: Additional DNA sequences in this sample encode the identical CDR3. This rearrangement joins TRBV6-5 to TRBJ1-5; D is possibly TRBD1 (5 bases). In germline, CDR1 is MNHEY, CDR2 SVGAGI. With 2 bases removed from V and 4 bases from J, the gap between germline ends came to 6 bases. This CDR3 region has 13 residues. The CDR3 loop is CASSYRGNQPQHF. The CDR3 DNA reads as TGTGCCAGCAGTTACAGGGGAAATCAGCCCCAGCATTTT.

The chain has TRBV7-2 and TRBJ1-1, with D possibly TRBD1 on 6 matching bases. The CDR3 extends over 14 amino acids. CDR1 is SGHTA and CDR2 is FQGNSA in the germline V gene. V was pared by 4 bases and J by 5 bases, with 14 bases between. CDR3 nucleotides: TGTGCCAGCAGCTCAACAGGGTGGAGGACTGAAGCTTTCTTT. As protein: CASSSTGWRTEAFF.

This clone was seen more than once but under ten times. This rearrangement joins TRBV7-3 to TRBJ2-2; possible D gene TRBD1, 5 bases. V was trimmed by 10 bases and J by 6 bases, leaving 18 bases between them. Germline V gives CDR1 SGHTA, CDR2 FQGTGA. The CDR3 runs 14 residues. The CDR3 loop is CATRQGGIAGELFF. CDR3 nucleotide sequence: TGTGCCACCCGTCAGGGCGGTATAGCCGGGGAGCTGTTTTTT.

This chain joins TRBV19 and TRBJ2-2, with 9 bases identical to TRBD2. From germline, CDR1 is LNHDA and CDR2 SQIVND (reference sequence). CDR3 length: 14 residues. Unmatched junction bases numbered 8, after V lost 10 bases and J lost 5 bases. CDR3 loop: CATLSGSWTGELFF. For the CDR3, the DNA is TGTGCCACCCTTAGCGGGAGTTGGACCGGGGAGCTGTTTTTT.